What follows are 10 T cell receptor beta chains derived from one specimen sequenced in a study of CD8 T cells in Susac syndrome. Reverse transcription of about 0.45 to 1 ug RNA used random hexamers. TCRdb re-called the immunoSEQ multiplex PCR reads with MiXCR, one entry per CDR3 protein. Of 350,000 to 550,000 distinct CDR3 sequences in the sample, around 83% were seen once. Sequencing was performed on CD8+ T cells from PBMCs. These receptors all come from a human donor with multiple sclerosis.

The chain joins TRBV20-1 to TRBJ2-7; 10 bases match TRBD2. The CDR3 sequence is 16 residues long. CDR1 is DFQATT, CDR2 SNEGSKA, per germline (reference sequence). After removal of 2 bases from V and 2 bases from J, the junction contained 9 bases not matched to a gene. As DNA, the CDR3 is TGCAGTGCTAGAATAGTCGGCGGACTAGCGGCCTACGAGCAGTACTTC. Protein product: CSARIVGGLAAYEQYF.

About this clonotype itself: A junction boundary mismatches the germline segment, possibly from a read error. The chain recombines TRBV28 with TRBJ1-5; 7 nucleotides align to TRBD1. This CDR3 comprises 15 residues. CDR1 is MDHEN and CDR2 is SYDVKM in the germline V gene. The CDR3 reads CASRPKAGGRKPLHF. CDR3 sequence (DNA): TGTGCCAGCAGACCGAAAGCAGGGGGTAGGAAGCCCCTGCATTTT.

The rearrangement links TRBV6-5 to TRBJ2-1, with D unclear. V gave up 6 bases and J gave up 9 bases, with 15 bases separating them. The CDR3 length is 13 residues. CDR1 is MNHEY and CDR2 is SVGAGI in the germline V gene. The CDR3 DNA reads TGTGCCAGCAGGGAAACTGTTAGGAGTGAGCAGTTCTTC. Translated: CASRETVRSEQFF.

The CDR3 sequence is CASSSTQFRTEAFF. The CDR3 nucleotides are TGTGCCAGCAGCTCAACTCAGTTTAGGACTGAAGCTTTCTTT. The rearrangement links TRBV7-9 to TRBJ1-1, with no clear D. Germline V lookup: CDR1 SEHNR, CDR2 FQNEAQ (reference sequence). Trimming removed 4 bases at V and 5 bases at J, with 14 bases between. This CDR3 is built from 14 residues.

This sequence joins TRBV6-1 and TRBJ1-1; TRBD1 aligns across 7 bases. Germline CDR1 MNHNS, CDR2 SASEGT. After removal of 4 bases from V and 4 bases from J, the junction contained 6 bases not matched to a gene. The CDR3 loop spans 14 amino acids. Written as DNA, the CDR3 is TGTGCCAGCAGTGTTACAGGGGAAGGCACTGAAGCTTTCTTT. The encoded protein is CASSVTGEGTEAFF.

V is TRBV7-9 and J is TRBJ2-2; the match to TRBD2 covers 7 bases. Losses at the gene ends were 5 bases for V and 5 bases for J; bases not matched to a gene: 8. The germline V gene encodes CDR1 SEHNR and CDR2 FQNEAQ (reference sequence). The CDR3 consists of 15 residues. Here the CDR3 reads CASSPSGPSTGELFF. CDR3 coding DNA: TGTGCCAGCAGCCCTAGCGGACCGTCGACCGGGGAGCTGTTTTTT.

The chain links TRBV21-1 to TRBJ2-7; the table's D call TRBD1 went unverified against the DNA. TRBV21-1 is a pseudogene segment. CDR3 length: 15 amino acids. CDR3 residues: CASRRGGTCSYEQYF. The CDR3 nucleotides are TGTGCCAGCCGAAGGGGGGGGACCTGCTCCTACGAGCAGTACTTC.

This chain joins TRBV7-6 and TRBJ1-1; D call uncertain. V lost 1 base, J lost 4 bases, and 13 bases lay in between. CDR3 length equals 15 residues. Germline CDR1 is SGHVS and CDR2 is FNYEAQ. The CDR3 DNA is TGTGCCAGCAGCTTAGGTCCCGGGCCGGGCACTGAAGCTTTCTTT. Translating gives CASSLGPGPGTEAFF.

V usage is TRBV19 and J usage is TRBJ2-3, with TRBD1 identical over 7 bases. Germline trimming cut 1 base from V and 4 bases from J; bases unmatched to any gene: 8. The germline CDR1 and CDR2 sequences are LNHDA and SQIVND (reference sequence). The CDR3 loop spans 16 amino acids. The CDR3 nucleotides are TGTGCCAGTAGTATAGCCGCAGGGGGTGATGCAGATACGCAGTATTTT. Its translation is CASSIAAGGDADTQYF.

The CDR3 loop reads CASSLEPGYDEQYF. The CDR3 coding sequence is TGTGCCAGCAGCTTAGAACCGGGGTACGACGAGCAGTACTTC. The J gene is TRBJ2-7, the V gene TRBV11-2, with D tentatively TRBD2 (5 bases). V lost 0 bases to trimming and J lost 5 bases, with 11 bases between them. The CDR3 contains 14 residues. The germline gives CDR1 SGHAT, CDR2 FQNNGV. The complete variable domain, with remaining parts taken from reference TRBV11-2 and TRBJ2-7, reads EAGVAQSPRYKIIEKRQSVAFWCNPISGHATLYWYQQILGQGPKLLIQFQNNGVVDDSQLPKDRFSAERLKGVDSTLKIQPAKLEDSAVYLCASSLEPGYDEQYFGPGTRLTVT.